This T cell receptor beta chain originates from a study of blood T cell repertoires in COVID-19. Study-level information: The cDNA or gDNA used as material had been derived from T cells, B-cell-depleted T cells, or PBMCs.

There are a few counts of this clone. Using immunoSEQ multiplex PCR, the repertoire was profiled, and TCRdb retains in-frame clones only, with some absent. The sample shows approximately 130,000 clones, roughly 91% of them seen only once. This CDR3 spans 12 amino acids. The J segment lost 6 bases and the V segment lost 7 bases, leaving 5 bases of the junction unmatched. Germline loops: CDR1 MNHEY, CDR2 SVGEGT. Input material: peripheral blood. The J gene is TRBJ2-7, the V gene TRBV6-2 or TRBV6-3; TRBD2 matches 8 bases. This receptor was taken from a human donor in a cohort sampled during active COVID-19. CDR3: CASTPGGAEQYF. In nucleotides, the CDR3 is TGTGCCAGCACCCCGGGAGGGGCCGAGCAGTACTTC.